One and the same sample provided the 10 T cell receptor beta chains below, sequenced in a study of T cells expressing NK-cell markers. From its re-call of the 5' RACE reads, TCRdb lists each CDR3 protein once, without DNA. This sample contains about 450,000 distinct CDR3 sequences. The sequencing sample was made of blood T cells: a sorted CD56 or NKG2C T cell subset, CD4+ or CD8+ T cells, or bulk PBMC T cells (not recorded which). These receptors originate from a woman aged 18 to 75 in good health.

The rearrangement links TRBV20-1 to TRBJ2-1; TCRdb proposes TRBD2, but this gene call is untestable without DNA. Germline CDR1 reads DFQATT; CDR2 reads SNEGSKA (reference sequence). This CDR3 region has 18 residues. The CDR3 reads CSARALAGVVSSYNEQFF.

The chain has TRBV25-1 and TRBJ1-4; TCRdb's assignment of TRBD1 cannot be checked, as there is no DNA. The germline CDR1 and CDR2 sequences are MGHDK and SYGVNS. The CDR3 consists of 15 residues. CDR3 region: CASSPGWGANEKLFF.

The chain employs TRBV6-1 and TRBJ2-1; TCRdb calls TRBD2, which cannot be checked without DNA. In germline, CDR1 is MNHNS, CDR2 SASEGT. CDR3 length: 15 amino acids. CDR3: CASSPTGLGHNEQFF.

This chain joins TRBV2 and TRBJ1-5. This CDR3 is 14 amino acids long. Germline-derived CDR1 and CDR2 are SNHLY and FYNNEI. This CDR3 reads CASSDKAEHQPQHF.

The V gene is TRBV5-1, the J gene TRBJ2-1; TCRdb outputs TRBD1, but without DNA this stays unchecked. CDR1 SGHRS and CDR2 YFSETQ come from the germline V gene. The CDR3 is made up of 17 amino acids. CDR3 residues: CASSSHRDGMVYNEQFF.

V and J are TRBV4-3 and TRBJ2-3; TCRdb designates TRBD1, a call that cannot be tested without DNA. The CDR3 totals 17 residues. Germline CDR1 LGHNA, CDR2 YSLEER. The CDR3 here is CASSQDLGGAGTDTQYF.

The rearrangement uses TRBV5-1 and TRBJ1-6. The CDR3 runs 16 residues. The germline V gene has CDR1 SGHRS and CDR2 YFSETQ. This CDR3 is CASSLTQGPLSSPLHF.

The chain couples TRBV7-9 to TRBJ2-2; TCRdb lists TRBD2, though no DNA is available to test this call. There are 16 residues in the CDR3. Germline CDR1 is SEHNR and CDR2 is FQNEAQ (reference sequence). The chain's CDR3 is CASSHPPQGNTGELFF.

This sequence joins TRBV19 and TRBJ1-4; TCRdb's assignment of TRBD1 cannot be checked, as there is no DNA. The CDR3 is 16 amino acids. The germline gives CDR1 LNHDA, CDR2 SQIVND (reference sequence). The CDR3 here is CASMGYPGQGNEKLFF.

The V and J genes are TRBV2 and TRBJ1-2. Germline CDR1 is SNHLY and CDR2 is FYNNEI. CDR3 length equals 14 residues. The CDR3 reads CASRAEQLYYGYTF.